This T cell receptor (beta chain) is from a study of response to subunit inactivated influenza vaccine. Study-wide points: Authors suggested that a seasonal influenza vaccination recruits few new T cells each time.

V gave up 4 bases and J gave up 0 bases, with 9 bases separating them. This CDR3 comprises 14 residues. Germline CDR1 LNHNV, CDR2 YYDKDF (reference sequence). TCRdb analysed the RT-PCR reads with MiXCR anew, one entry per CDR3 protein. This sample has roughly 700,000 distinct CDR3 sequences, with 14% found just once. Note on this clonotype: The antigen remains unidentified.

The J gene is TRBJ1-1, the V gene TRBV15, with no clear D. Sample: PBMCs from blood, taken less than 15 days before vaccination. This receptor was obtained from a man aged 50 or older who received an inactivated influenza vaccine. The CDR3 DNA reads TGTGCCACCAGCACCTTACAGATGAACACTGAAGCTTTCTTT. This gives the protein CATSTLQMNTEAFF.